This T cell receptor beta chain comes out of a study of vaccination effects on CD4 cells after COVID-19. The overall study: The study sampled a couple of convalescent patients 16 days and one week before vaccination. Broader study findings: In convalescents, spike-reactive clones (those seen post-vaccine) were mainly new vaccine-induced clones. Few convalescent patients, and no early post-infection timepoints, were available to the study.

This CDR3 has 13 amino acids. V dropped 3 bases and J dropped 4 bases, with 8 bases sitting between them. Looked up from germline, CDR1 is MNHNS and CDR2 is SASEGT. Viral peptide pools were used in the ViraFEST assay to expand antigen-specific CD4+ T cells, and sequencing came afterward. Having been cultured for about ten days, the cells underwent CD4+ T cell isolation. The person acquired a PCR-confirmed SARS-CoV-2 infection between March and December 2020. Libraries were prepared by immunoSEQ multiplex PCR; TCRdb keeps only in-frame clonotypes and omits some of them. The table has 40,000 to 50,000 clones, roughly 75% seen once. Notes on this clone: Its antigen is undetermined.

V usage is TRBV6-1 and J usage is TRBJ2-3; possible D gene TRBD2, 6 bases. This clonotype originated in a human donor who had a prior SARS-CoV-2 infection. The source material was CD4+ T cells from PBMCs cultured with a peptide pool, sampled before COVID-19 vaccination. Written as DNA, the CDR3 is TGTGCCAGCAGTGAGGGAGGTTCAGATACGCAGTATTTT. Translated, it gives CASSEGGSDTQYF.